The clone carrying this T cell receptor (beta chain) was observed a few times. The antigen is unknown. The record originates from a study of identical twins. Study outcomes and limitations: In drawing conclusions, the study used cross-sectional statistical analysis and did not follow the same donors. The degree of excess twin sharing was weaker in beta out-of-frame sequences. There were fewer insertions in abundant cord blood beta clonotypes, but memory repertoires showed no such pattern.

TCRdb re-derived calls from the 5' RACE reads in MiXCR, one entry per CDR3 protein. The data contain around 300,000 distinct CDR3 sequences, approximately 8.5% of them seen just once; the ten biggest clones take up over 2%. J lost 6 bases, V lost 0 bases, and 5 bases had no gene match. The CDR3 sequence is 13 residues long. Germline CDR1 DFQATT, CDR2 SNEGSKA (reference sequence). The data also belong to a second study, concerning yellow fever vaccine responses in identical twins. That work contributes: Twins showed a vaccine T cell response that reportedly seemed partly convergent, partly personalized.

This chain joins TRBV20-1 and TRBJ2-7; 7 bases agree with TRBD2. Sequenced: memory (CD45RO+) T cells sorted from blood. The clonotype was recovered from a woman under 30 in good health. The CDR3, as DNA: TGCAGTGCTAGAGATCGGGTAGCGGGCGAGCAGTACTTC. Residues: CSARDRVAGEQYF.